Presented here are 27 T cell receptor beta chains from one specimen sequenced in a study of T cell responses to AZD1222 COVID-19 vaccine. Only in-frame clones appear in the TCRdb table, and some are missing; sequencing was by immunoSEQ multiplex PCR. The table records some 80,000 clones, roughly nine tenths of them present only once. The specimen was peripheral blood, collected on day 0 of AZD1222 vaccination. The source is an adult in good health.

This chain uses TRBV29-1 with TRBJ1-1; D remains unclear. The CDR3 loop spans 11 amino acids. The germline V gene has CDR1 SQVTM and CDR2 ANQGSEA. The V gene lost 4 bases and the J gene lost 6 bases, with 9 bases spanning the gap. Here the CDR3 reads CSVARGSEAFF. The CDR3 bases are TGCAGCGTTGCTCGGGGATCTGAAGCTTTCTTT.

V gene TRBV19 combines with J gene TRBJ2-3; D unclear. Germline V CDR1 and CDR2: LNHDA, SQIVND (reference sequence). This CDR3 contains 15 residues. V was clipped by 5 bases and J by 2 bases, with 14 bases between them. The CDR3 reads CASSPMTQPTDTQYF. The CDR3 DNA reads TGTGCCAGTAGTCCAATGACCCAACCCACAGATACGCAGTATTTT.

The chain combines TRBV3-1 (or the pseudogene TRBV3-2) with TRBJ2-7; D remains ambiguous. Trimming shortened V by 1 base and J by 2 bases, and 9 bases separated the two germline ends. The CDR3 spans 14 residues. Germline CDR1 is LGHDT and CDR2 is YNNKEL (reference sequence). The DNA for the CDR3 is TGTGCCAGCAGCCAAGTTGACCATACCTACGAGCAGTACTTC. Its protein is CASSQVDHTYEQYF.

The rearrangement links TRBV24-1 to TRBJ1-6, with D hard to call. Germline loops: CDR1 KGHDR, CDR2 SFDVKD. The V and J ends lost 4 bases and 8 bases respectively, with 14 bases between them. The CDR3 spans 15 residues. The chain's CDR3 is CATSDEPRGDSPLHF. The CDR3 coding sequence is TGTGCCACCAGTGACGAACCCCGGGGAGATTCACCCCTCCACTTT.

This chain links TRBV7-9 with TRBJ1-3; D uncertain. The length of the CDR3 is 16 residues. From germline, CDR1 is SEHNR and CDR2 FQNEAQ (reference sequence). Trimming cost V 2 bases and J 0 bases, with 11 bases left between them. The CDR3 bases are TGTGCCAGCAGCTTATTGGGGTTGAGCTCTGGAAACACCATATATTTT. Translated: CASSLLGLSSGNTIYF.

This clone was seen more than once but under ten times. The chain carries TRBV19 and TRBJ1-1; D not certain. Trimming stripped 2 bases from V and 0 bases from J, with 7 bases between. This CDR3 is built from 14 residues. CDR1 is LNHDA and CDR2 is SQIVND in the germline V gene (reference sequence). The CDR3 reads CASSILGMNTEAFF. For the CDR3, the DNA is TGTGCCAGTAGTATACTGGGAATGAACACTGAAGCTTTCTTT.

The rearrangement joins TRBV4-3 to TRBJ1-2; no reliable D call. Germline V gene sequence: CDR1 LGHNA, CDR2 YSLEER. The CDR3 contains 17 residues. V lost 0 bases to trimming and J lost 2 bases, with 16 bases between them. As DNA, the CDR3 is TGCGCCAGCAGCCAAGAGGGCCCCCAAGGCCCAAACTATGGCTACACCTTC. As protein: CASSQEGPQGPNYGYTF.

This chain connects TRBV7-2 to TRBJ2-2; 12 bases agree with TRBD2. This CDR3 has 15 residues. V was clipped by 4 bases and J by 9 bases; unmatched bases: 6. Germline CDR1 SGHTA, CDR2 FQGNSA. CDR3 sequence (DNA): TGTGCCAGCAGCTACGGACTAGCGGGGAATCGGGAGCTGTTTTTT. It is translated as CASSYGLAGNRELFF. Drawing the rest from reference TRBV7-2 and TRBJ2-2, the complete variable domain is GAGVSQSPSNKVTEKGKDVELRCDPISGHTALYWYRQSLGQGLEFLIYFQGNSAPDKSGLPSDRFSAERTGGSVSTLTIQRTQQEDSAVYLCASSYGLAGNRELFFGEGSRLTVL.

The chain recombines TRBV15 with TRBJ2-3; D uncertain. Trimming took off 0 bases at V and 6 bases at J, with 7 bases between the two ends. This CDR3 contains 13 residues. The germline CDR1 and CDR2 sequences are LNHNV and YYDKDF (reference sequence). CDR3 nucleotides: TGTGCCACCAGCAGAGATGTGACGGATACGCAGTATTTT. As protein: CATSRDVTDTQYF.

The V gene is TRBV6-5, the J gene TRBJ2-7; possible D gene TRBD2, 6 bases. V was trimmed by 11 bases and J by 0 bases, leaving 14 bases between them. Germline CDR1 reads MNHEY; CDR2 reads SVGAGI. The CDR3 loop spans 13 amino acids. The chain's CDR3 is CACNRESSYEQYF. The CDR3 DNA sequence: TGTGCCTGTAACCGGGAGAGCTCCTACGAGCAGTACTTC.

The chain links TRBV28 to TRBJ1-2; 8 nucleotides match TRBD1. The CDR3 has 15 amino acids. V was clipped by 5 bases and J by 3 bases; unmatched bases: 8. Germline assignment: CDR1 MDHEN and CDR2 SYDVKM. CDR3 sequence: CASSPGTGAYYGYTF. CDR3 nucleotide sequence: TGTGCCAGCAGTCCCGGGACAGGCGCGTACTATGGCTACACCTTC.

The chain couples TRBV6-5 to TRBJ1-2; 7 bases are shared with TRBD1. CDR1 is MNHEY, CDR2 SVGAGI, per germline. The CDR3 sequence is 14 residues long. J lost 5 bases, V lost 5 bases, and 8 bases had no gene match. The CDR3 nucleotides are TGTGCCAGCAGTCTACAGGGGATAGATTATGGCTACACCTTC. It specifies CASSLQGIDYGYTF.

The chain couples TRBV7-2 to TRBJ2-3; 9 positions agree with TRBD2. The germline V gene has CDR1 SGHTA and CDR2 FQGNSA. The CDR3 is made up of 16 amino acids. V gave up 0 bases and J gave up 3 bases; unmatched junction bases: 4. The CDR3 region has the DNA TGTGCCAGCAGCTTAGCTAGCGGGGGCCAAACAGATACGCAGTATTTT. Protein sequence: CASSLASGGQTDTQYF.

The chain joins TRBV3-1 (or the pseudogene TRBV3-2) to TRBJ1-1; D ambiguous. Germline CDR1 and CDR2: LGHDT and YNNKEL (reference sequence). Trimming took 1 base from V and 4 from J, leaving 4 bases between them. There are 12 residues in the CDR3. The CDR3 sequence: CASSQVGTEAFF. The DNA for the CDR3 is TGTGCCAGCAGCCAAGTGGGCACTGAAGCTTTCTTT.

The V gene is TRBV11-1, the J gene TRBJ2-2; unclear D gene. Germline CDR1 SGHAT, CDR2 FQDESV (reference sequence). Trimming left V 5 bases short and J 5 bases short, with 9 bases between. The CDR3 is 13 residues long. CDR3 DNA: TGTGCCAGCAGCCCGCCCTTGACCGGGGAGCTGTTTTTT. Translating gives CASSPPLTGELFF.

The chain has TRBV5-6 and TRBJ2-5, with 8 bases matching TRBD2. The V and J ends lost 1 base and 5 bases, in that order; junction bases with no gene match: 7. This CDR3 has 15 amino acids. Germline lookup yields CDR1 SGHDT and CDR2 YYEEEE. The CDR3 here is CASSLTGGAFETQYF. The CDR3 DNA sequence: TGTGCCAGCAGCTTGACCGGGGGGGCATTTGAGACCCAGTACTTC.

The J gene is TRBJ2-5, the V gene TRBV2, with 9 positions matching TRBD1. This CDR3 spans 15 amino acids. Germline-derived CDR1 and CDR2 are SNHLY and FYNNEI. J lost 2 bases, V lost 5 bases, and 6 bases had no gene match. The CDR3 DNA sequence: TGTGCCAGCAGTACCGGAGGACAGGGGCAAGAGACCCAGTACTTC. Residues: CASSTGGQGQETQYF.

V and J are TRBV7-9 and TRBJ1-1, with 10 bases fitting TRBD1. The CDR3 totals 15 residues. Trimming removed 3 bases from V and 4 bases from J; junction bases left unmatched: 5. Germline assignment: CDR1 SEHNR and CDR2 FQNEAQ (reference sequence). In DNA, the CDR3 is TGTGCCAGCAGCTTCGCGTGGACAGGGGGCACTGAAGCTTTCTTT. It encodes CASSFAWTGGTEAFF.

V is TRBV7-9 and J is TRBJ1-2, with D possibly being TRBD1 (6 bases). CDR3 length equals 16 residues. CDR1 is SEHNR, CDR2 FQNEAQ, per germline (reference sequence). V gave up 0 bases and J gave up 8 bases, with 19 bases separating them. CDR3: CASSLAIGGSPIGYTF. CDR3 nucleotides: TGTGCCAGCAGCTTAGCTATAGGGGGGAGTCCTATAGGCTACACCTTC. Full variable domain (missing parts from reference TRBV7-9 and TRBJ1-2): DTGVSQNPRHKITKRGQNVTFRCDPISEHNRLYWYRQTLGQGPEFLTYFQNEAQLEKSRLLSDRFSAERPKGSFSTLEIQRTEQGDSAMYLCASSLAIGGSPIGYTFGSGTRLTVV.

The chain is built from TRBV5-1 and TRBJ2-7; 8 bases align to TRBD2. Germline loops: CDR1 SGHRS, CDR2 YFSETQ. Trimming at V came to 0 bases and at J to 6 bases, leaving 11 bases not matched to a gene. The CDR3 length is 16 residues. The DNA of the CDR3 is TGCGCCAGCAGCTTGGAAGAGCGGGGGAGTCTGGGCGAGCAGTACTTC. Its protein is CASSLEERGSLGEQYF.

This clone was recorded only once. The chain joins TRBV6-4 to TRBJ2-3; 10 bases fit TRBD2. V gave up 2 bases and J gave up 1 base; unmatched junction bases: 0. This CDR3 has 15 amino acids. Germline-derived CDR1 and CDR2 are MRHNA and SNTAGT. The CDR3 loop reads CASSDTSGGTDTQYF. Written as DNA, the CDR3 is TGTGCCAGCAGTGACACTAGCGGGGGCACAGATACGCAGTATTTT.

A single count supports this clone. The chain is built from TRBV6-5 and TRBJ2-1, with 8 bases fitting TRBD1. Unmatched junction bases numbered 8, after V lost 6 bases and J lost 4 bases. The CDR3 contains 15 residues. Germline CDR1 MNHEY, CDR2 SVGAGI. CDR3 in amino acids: CASSDVRQGYNEQFF. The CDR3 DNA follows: TGTGCCAGCAGCGACGTCAGACAGGGGTACAATGAGCAGTTCTTC.

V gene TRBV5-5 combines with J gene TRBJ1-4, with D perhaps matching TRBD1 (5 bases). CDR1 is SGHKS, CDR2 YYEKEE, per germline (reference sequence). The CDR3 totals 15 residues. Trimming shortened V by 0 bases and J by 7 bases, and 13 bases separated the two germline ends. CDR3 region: CASSLAGQDGEKLFF. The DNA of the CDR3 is TGTGCCAGCAGCTTGGCGGGGCAGGACGGTGAAAAACTGTTTTTT.

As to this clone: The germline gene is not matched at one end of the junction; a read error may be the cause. CDR3 loop: CASREDRGGTNEKLFF. CDR3 in DNA: TGTGCCAGCAGGGAAGACAGGGGAGGCACTAATGAAAAACTGTTTTTT. The rearrangement joins TRBV6-1 to TRBJ1-4; 8 nucleotides agree with TRBD1. Per the germline V gene, CDR1 is MNHNS and CDR2 is SASEGT. CDR3 length: 16 residues.

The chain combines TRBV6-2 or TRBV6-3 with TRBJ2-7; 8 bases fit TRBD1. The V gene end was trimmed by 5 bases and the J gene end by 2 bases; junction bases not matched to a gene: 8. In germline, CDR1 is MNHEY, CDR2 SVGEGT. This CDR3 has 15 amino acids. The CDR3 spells CASSRQGQGPYEQYF. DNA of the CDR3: TGTGCCAGCAGTCGACAAGGACAGGGACCCTACGAGCAGTACTTC.

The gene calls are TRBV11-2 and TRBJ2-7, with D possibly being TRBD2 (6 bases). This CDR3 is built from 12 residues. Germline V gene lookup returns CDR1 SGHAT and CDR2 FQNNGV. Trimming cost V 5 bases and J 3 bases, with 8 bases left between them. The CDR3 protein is CASSMTSYEQYF. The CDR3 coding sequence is TGTGCCAGCAGCATGACTAGCTACGAGCAGTACTTC.

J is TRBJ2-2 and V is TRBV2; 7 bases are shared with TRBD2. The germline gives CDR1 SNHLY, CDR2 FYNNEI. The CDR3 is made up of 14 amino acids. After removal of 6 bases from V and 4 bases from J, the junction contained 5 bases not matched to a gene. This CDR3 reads CASRRERGTGELFF. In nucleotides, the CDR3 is TGTGCCAGCAGGAGGGAGCGGGGCACCGGGGAGCTGTTTTTT.